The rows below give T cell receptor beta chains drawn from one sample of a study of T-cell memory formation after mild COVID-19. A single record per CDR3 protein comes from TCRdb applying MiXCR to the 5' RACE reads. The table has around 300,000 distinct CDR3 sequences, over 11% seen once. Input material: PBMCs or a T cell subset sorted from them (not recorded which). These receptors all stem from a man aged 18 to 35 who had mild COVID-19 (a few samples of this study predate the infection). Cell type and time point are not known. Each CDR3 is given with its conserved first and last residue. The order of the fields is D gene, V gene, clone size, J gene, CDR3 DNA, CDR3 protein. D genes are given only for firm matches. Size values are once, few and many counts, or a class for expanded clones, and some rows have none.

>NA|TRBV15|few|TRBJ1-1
TGTGCCACCAGCAGTCTCCGGGGGAGCTTTGGCACTGAAGCTTTCTTT
CATSSLRGSFGTEAFF
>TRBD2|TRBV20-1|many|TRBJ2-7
TGCAGTGCCAGAGATGGCGGGGGACTCTCCTACGAGCAGTACTTC
CSARDGGGLSYEQYF
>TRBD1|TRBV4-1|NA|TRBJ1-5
TGCGCCAGCAGCCAACTAGGACAGGGGTCGGATCAGCCCCAGCATTTT
CASSQLGQGSDQPQHF
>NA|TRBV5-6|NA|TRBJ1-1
TGTGCCAGCAGCTTGTTTGGGGGCGGGAATGCTTTCTTT
CASSLFGGGNAFF
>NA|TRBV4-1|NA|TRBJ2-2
TGCGCCAGCAGCCAAGAGGGGGTCTCCCTCGCCGGGGAGCTGTTTTTT
CASSQEGVSLAGELFF
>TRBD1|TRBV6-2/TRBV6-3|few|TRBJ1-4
TGTGCCAGCAGTTCGACAGGGGGCGAGGAAAAACTGTTTTTT
CASSSTGGEEKLFF
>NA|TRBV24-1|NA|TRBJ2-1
TGTGCCACATTTTCACAGGGCATCCGCTCCTACAATGAGCAGTTCTTC
CATFSQGIRSYNEQFF
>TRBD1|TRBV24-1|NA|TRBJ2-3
TGTGCCACCAGTGAGGCCGGGACAGGGGGCCGGGAGGGAGATACGCAGTATTTT
CATSEAGTGGREGDTQYF
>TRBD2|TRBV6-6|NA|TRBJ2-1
TGTGCCAGCAGTTACGCGACTAGCGGGGGTGGGCATGAGCAGTTCTTC
CASSYATSGGGHEQFF
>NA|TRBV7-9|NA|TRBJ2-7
TGTGCCAGCAGCCCACGGCACTACGAGCAGTACTTC
CASSPRHYEQYF
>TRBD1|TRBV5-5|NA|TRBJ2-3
TGTGCCAGCAGCTTGGAGTGGGGGACAGGATTTTCAGATACGCAGTATTTT
CASSLEWGTGFSDTQYF
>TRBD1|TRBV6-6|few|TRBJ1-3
TGTGCCAGCACCACATGGGACAGGGGCACCATATATTTT
CASTTWDRGTIYF
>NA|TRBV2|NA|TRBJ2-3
TGTGCCAGCATGCGCTCAGATACGCAGTATTTT
CASMRSDTQYF
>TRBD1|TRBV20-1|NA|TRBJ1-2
TGCAGTGCTAGACGGGACAGGGGGTTAAATGGCTACACCTTC
CSARRDRGLNGYTF
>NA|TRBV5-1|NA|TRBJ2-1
TGCGCCAGCAGCGCACCCACGAGCAGGGGGGGCTACAATGAGCAGTTCTTC
CASSAPTSRGGYNEQFF
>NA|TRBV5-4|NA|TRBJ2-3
TGTGCCAGCAGCTTGGCCGTTGGACTACACACAGATACGCAGTATTTT
CASSLAVGLHTDTQYF
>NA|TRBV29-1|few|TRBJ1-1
TGCAGCGTCAGGGAATGGGATACTGAAGCTTTCTTT
CSVREWDTEAFF
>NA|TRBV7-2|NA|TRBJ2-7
TGTGCCAGCAGCTTAGCGATACAGGGATGGGAGCAGTACTTC
CASSLAIQGWEQYF
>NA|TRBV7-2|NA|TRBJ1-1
TGTGCCAGCAGCCCCCTTAGGGTGACTGAAGCTTTCTTT
CASSPLRVTEAFF
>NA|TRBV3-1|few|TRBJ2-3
TGTGCCAGCACCCACATCGGGAGCACAGATACGCAGTATTTT
CASTHIGSTDTQYF
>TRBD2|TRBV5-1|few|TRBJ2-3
TGCGCCAGCAGCGGGACTAGTCAGGCAGATACGCAGTATTTT
CASSGTSQADTQYF
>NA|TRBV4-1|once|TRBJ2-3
TGCGCCAGCAGCCAAGAATGGTTACCTAGCACAGATACGCAGTATTTT
CASSQEWLPSTDTQYF
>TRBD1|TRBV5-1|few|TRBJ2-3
TGCGCCAGCAGCTCTAGGGGAACAGGGGTGGAGACAGATACGCAGTATTTT
CASSSRGTGVETDTQYF
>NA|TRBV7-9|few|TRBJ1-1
TGTGCCAGCAGCTTACAGGCCGGAGACACTGAAGCTTTCTTT
CASSLQAGDTEAFF
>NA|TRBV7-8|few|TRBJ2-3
TGTGCCAGCAGCATGCAGGGCCACACAGATACGCAGTATTTT
CASSMQGHTDTQYF
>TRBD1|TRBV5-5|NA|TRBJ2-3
TGTGCCAGCAGCCTGGACAGGGGATACACAGATACGCAGTATTTT
CASSLDRGYTDTQYF
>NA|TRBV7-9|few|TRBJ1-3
TGTGCCAGCAGCGCGGACAGTCGGCTGCAGAGCTCTGGAAACACCATATATTTT
CASSADSRLQSSGNTIYF
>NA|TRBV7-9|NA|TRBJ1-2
TGTGCCAGCAGCTTACCGAGGACCGCTAACTATGGCTACACCTTC
CASSLPRTANYGYTF
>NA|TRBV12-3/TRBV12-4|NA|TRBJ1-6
TGTGCCAGCACCTTCTCTTCGGGTTCACCCCTCCACTTT
CASTFSSGSPLHF
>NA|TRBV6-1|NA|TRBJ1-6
TGTGCCACCAAGGTACAGGAGGGTTCACCCCTCCACTTT
CATKVQEGSPLHF
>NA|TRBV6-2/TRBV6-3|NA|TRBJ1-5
TGTGCCAGCAGTTACTCGAGGGGCCTCAGCAATCAGCCCCAGCATTTT
CASSYSRGLSNQPQHF
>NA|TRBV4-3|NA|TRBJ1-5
TGCGCCAGCAGCCAAGCGGAGGGGGTGGGATGGCCCCAGCATTTT
CASSQAEGVGWPQHF
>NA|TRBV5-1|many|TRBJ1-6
TGCGCCAGCAGCGAGAGTATCGAGGTCTCTAGTTCACCCCTCCACTTT
CASSESIEVSSSPLHF
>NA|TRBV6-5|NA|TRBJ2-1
TGTGCCAGCAGTCGACAGGTGAGCTCCTACAATGAGCAGTTCTTC
CASSRQVSSYNEQFF
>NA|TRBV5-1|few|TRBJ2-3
TGCGCCAGCAGCTTGGTGCCGGGGGGCAGCACAGATACGCAGTATTTT
CASSLVPGGSTDTQYF
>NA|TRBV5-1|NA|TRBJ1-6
TGCGCCAGCAGCTTGTCCAGGGATAATTCACCCCTCCACTTT
CASSLSRDNSPLHF
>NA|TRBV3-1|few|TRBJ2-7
TGTGCCAGCAGCCAGCCAGAGGGGGGCTACGAGCAGTACTTC
CASSQPEGGYEQYF
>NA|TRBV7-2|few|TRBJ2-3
TGTGCCAGCAGCTTAGAGACAGGAGTAAGCACAGATACGCAGTATTTT
CASSLETGVSTDTQYF
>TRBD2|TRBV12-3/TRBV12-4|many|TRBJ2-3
TGTGCCAGCCGACTAGCGGGGGGAAGAACAGATACGCAGTATTTT
CASRLAGGRTDTQYF
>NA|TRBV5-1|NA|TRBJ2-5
TGCGCCAGCAGCTTGGGTAACAGGGTCCTAGAGACCCAGTACTTC
CASSLGNRVLETQYF
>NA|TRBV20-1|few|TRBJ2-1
TGCAGTGCTTGGACAGTCGACAATGAGCAGTTCTTC
CSAWTVDNEQFF
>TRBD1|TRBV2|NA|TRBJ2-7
TGTGCCAGCAGTCCGGACAGGGCCGTTCACTTC
CASSPDRAVHF
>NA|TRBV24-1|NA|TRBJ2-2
TGTGCCACCAGTGATGCCCAGGTAGCCGGGGAGCTGTTTTTT
CATSDAQVAGELFF
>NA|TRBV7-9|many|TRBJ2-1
TGTGCCAGCCGCAGGGAGGAGGGCAATGAGCAGTTCTTC
CASRREEGNEQFF
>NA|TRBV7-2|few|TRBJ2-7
TGTGCCAGCAGCTTGGGGGAGGTTAGCTCCTACGAGCAGTACTTC
CASSLGEVSSYEQYF
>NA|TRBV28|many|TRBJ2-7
TGTGCCAGCAGGGAGAATAGGGGCCGGGCCTACGAGCAGTACTTC
CASRENRGRAYEQYF
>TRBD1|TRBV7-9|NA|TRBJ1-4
TGTGCCAGCAGGCCCCAGTTGGGGACAGGGACGGTTGGAAAACTGTTTTTT
CASRPQLGTGTVGKLFF
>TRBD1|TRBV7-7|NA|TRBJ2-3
TGTGCTATCAGCTTAGGGACAGGGGGGTTCACAGATACGCAGTATTTT
CAISLGTGGFTDTQYF
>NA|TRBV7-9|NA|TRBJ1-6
TGTGCCAGCAGCCCCGTCGGGGGGCTGGGGTATAATTCACCCCTCCACTTT
CASSPVGGLGYNSPLHF
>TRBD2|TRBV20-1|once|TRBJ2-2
TGCAGTGCTAGAGATACTAGCGGATTCAACACCGGGGAGCTGTTTTTT
CSARDTSGFNTGELFF
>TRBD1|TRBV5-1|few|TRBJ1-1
TGCGCCAGCAAGGACAGGCGGGGGTCCTCAGATGAAGCTTTCTTT
CASKDRRGSSDEAFF
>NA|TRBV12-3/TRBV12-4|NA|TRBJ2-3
TGTGCCAGCAGTTTTGTCGGGGGGACAACAGATACGCAGTATTTT
CASSFVGGTTDTQYF
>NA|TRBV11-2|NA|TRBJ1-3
TGTGCCAGCAGCTCCGAAGGGGACGGGTCTATTTCGGGAAACACCATATATTTT
CASSSEGDGSISGNTIYF
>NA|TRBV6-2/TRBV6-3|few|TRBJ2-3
TGTGCCAGCAGTTATCGGAGCACAGATACGCAGTATTTT
CASSYRSTDTQYF
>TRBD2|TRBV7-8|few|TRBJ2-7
TGTGCCAGCAGCCCTTGGGAGGGAGGGATATACGAGCAGTACTTC
CASSPWEGGIYEQYF
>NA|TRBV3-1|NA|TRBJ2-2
TGTGCCAGCAGCGCCCCATTGATCGGGGAGCTGTTTTTT
CASSAPLIGELFF
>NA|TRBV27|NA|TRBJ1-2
TGTGCCAGCCGCGGTTCCGGGACCACGTTCTACACCTTC
CASRGSGTTFYTF
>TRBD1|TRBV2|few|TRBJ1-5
TGTGCCAGCAGTCGCCTGCAGGGGGGCTTGAGCAATCAGCCCCAGCATTTT
CASSRLQGGLSNQPQHF
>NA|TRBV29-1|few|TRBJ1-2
TGCAGCGTTACAGGGTATAACTATGGCTACACCTTC
CSVTGYNYGYTF
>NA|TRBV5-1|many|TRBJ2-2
TGCGCCAGCAGCTTTCGGGCTGAAGTAGCGAACACCGGGGAGCTGTTTTTT
CASSFRAEVANTGELFF